Below, 30 T cell receptor beta chains from the same sample are listed, as sequenced in a study of T cells in localized non-small cell lung cancer. Sequenced by immunoSEQ multiplex PCR; TCRdb stores in-frame clones only, minus some. The table records fewer than 25,000 clones, 80% to 95% of them present only once. Sequencing used peripheral blood, obtained before any cancer treatment. These receptors were collected from a male donor older than 55 with stage I squamous cell lung carcinoma.

The chain uses TRBV28 and TRBJ1-2; tentatively, D is TRBD1 (5 bases). Germline V gene sequence: CDR1 MDHEN, CDR2 SYDVKM. Trimming took 9 bases from V and 4 from J, leaving 15 bases between them. The CDR3 is 13 residues long. The CDR3 DNA reads TGTGCCAGTTTAAAAGGGGTGAGCTATGGCTACACCTTC. This gives the protein CASLKGVSYGYTF.

The chain links TRBV28 to TRBJ2-1; D gene ambiguous. Germline-derived CDR1 and CDR2 are MDHEN and SYDVKM. V lost 4 bases, J lost 4 bases, and 5 bases lay in between. The CDR3 runs to 12 residues. The CDR3 loop is CASSSNYNEQFF. As DNA, the CDR3 is TGTGCCAGCAGTTCGAATTACAATGAGCAGTTCTTC.

The chain employs TRBV4-3 and TRBJ2-2, with D uncertain. The germline V gene encodes CDR1 LGHNA and CDR2 YSLEER. V was trimmed by 0 bases and J by 4 bases, leaving 9 bases between them. The CDR3 has 15 amino acids. CDR3 bases: TGCGCCAGCAGCCAAGATAAGTCGGGCACCGGGGAGCTGTTTTTT. Translating it yields CASSQDKSGTGELFF.

This rearrangement joins TRBV10-3 to TRBJ1-3, with D possibly matching TRBD1 (6 bases). This CDR3 is built from 15 residues. V was trimmed by 5 bases and J by 0 bases, leaving 11 bases between them. In germline, CDR1 is ENHRY, CDR2 SYGVKD. CDR3 sequence (DNA): TGTGCCATCAGTACAGGGACTACCTCTGGAAACACCATATATTTT. This gives the protein CAISTGTTSGNTIYF.

The chain employs TRBV11-3 and TRBJ2-2, with D possibly matching TRBD1 (6 bases). In germline, CDR1 is SGHNT, CDR2 YENEEA. The V and J ends lost 5 bases and 5 bases respectively, with 12 bases between them. The CDR3 length is 14 residues. CDR3 sequence (DNA): TGTGCCAGCAGCCCCGAGGGGGTTACCGGGGAGCTGTTTTTT. Amino acid sequence: CASSPEGVTGELFF. The entire variable domain, with the rest obtained from reference TRBV11-3 and TRBJ2-2, is as follows: EAGVVQSPRYKIIEKKQPVAFWCNPISGHNTLYWYLQNLGQGPELLIRYENEEAVDDSQLPKDRFSAERLKGVDSTLKIQPAELGDSAVYLCASSPEGVTGELFFGEGSRLTVL.

This clone was picked up one time. This sequence joins TRBV12-5 and TRBJ2-5, with a tentative D call TRBD1 (5 bases). With 6 bases removed from V and 5 bases from J, the gap between germline ends came to 13 bases. This CDR3 region has 13 residues. Germline V gives CDR1 LGHNT, CDR2 FRNRAP. CDR3 loop: CASGPDSPETQYF. The CDR3 DNA follows: TGTGCTAGTGGGCCCGACAGTCCCGAGACCCAGTACTTC.

This chain uses TRBV29-1 with TRBJ1-5, with D possibly being TRBD1 (6 bases). The CDR3 covers 13 residues. Deletions cut 4 bases from V and 5 bases from J, with 12 bases between. Per germline, CDR1 SQVTM and CDR2 ANQGSEA. CDR3 bases: TGCAGCGTTGCGGGGGGGGGCCATCAGCCCCAGCATTTT. As protein: CSVAGGGHQPQHF.

The V and J genes are TRBV28 and TRBJ1-5; a possible D gene is TRBD1 (5 bases). V shed 3 bases and J shed 0 bases, with 12 bases lying between them. This CDR3 is built from 16 residues. Germline V lookup: CDR1 MDHEN, CDR2 SYDVKM. Here the CDR3 reads CASSFRGFHSNQPQHF. The CDR3 DNA reads as TGTGCCAGCAGTTTTCGGGGGTTTCATAGCAATCAGCCCCAGCATTTT.

CDR3 nucleotide sequence: TGTGCCAGCAGCCCTGGGACGGGTCATCCCCAGCATTTT. Residues: CASSPGTGHPQHF. This sequence joins TRBV7-9 and TRBJ1-5; a weak D match, TRBD1 (5 bases). CDR3 length: 13 residues. V lost 5 bases and J 10 bases, leaving 15 bases between the germline ends. CDR1 and CDR2 from the germline V gene are SEHNR and FQNEAQ (reference sequence).

This clone was recorded a few times. The chain joins TRBV5-1 to TRBJ2-5; 11 nucleotides align to TRBD2. Trimming cost V 6 bases and J 5 bases; bases outside gene matches: 9. This CDR3 comprises 15 residues. The V gene's germline CDR1 is SGHRS and CDR2 YFSETQ. The CDR3 sequence is CASNLAGGPGETQYF. The CDR3 DNA reads as TGCGCCAGCAACTTAGCGGGAGGGCCAGGTGAGACCCAGTACTTC.

The rearrangement uses TRBV7-2 and TRBJ2-7; D gene ambiguous. Germline CDR1 is SGHTA and CDR2 is FQGNSA. The CDR3 has 11 amino acids. The germline V and J ends were trimmed by 5 bases and 4 bases, with 6 bases remaining between them. CDR3 amino acids: CASSPLYEQYF. For the CDR3, the DNA is TGTGCCAGCAGCCCCTTATACGAGCAGTACTTC.

The chain carries TRBV5-6 and TRBJ2-5, with D maybe TRBD1 (6 bases). The CDR3 is made up of 13 amino acids. Trimming took off 1 base at V and 5 bases at J, with 9 bases between the two ends. Germline CDR1 is SGHDT and CDR2 is YYEEEE. The DNA of the CDR3 is TGTGCCAGCAGCTTGCAGGGGTCCGAGACCCAGTACTTC. It yields the protein CASSLQGSETQYF.

CDR3 amino acids: CASTIRDTVSYEQYF. The CDR3 bases are TGTGCCAGCACCATTCGGGACACCGTTTCCTACGAGCAGTACTTC. The V and J genes are TRBV7-9 and TRBJ2-7, with D possibly TRBD1 on 6 matching bases. The V gene lost 7 bases and the J gene lost 1 base, with 17 bases spanning the gap. The germline V gene encodes CDR1 SEHNR and CDR2 FQNEAQ (reference sequence). The CDR3 runs to 15 residues. The whole variable domain, remainder taken from reference TRBV7-9 and TRBJ2-7, is DTGVSQNPRHKITKRGQNVTFRCDPISEHNRLYWYRQTLGQGPEFLTYFQNEAQLEKSRLLSDRFSAERPKGSFSTLEIQRTEQGDSAMYLCASTIRDTVSYEQYFGPGTRLTVT.

V and J are TRBV5-5 and TRBJ1-1; 9 bases are a match to TRBD1. This CDR3 contains 13 residues. V shed 4 bases and J 3 bases; nucleotides not matched to a gene: 1. Germline loops: CDR1 SGHKS, CDR2 YYEKEE (reference sequence). CDR3: CASSRQGDTEAFF. The CDR3 nucleotides are TGTGCCAGCAGCCGACAGGGGGACACTGAAGCTTTCTTT. Complete variable domain (other parts from reference TRBV5-5 and TRBJ1-1): DAGVTQSPTHLIKTRGQQVTLRCSPISGHKSVSWYQQVLGQGPQFIFQYYEKEERGRGNFPDRFSARQFPNYSSELNVNALLLGDSALYLCASSRQGDTEAFFGQGTRLTVV.

This chain connects TRBV7-2 to TRBJ2-3; D may be TRBD2 (6 bases). V lost 5 bases and J lost 1, with 13 bases in between. The CDR3 runs to 15 residues. The germline CDR1 and CDR2 sequences are SGHTA and FQGNSA. The CDR3 protein is CASSDWGGGTDTQYF. The DNA of the CDR3 is TGTGCCAGCAGCGATTGGGGCGGGGGCACAGATACGCAGTATTTT.

V gene TRBV10-3 combines with J gene TRBJ2-5; TRBD1 agrees at 7 bases. The CDR3 is 14 residues long. Germline V gene lookup returns CDR1 ENHRY and CDR2 SYGVKD. The junction had 4 bases not matched to a gene; V was cut back by 6 bases and J by 0 bases. The CDR3 coding sequence is TGTGCCATCAGCGGGACAGCAAACCAAGAGACCCAGTACTTC. Its protein is CAISGTANQETQYF.

The chain joins TRBV11-2 to TRBJ1-5; 8 nucleotides align to TRBD1. The CDR3 runs 17 residues. V lost 1 base, J lost 5 bases, and 10 bases stayed unmatched. Germline V gives CDR1 SGHAT, CDR2 FQNNGV. Here the CDR3 DNA reads TGTGCCAGCAGCTTAGGAGGAGGGCAGGGGGCGCATCAGCCCCAGCATTTT. Encoded protein: CASSLGGGQGAHQPQHF.

The chain recombines TRBV6-5 with TRBJ1-4, with D possibly matching TRBD1 (6 bases). In germline, CDR1 is MNHEY, CDR2 SVGAGI. V shed 11 bases and J shed 5 bases, with 21 bases lying between them. This CDR3 is 15 amino acids long. CDR3 protein: CASRRGGASNEKLFF. The CDR3 bases are TGTGCCTCGAGGCGTGGGGGCGCCTCGAATGAAAAACTGTTTTTT.

The chain has TRBV19 and TRBJ1-3; perhaps TRBD1 as D (6 bases). Germline V gene data show CDR1 as LNHDA and CDR2 as SQIVND (reference sequence). This CDR3 has 16 residues. V lost 3 bases to trimming and J lost 4 bases, with 16 bases between them. The CDR3 DNA reads as TGTGCCAGTAGTATGGCGACCGGGACAAAGGGAAACACCATATATTTT. Translated: CASSMATGTKGNTIYF.

The rearrangement uses TRBV11-2 and TRBJ1-4; D is unresolved. Trimming left V 2 bases short and J 4 bases short, with 11 bases between. Germline V gives CDR1 SGHAT, CDR2 FQNNGV. The CDR3 has 15 residues. DNA for the CDR3: TGTGCCAGCAGCTTAAGTGCCAGGAGTAATGAAAAACTGTTTTTT. It translates to CASSLSARSNEKLFF. Combining the CDR3 with reference TRBV11-2 and TRBJ1-4 gives the whole variable domain EAGVAQSPRYKIIEKRQSVAFWCNPISGHATLYWYQQILGQGPKLLIQFQNNGVVDDSQLPKDRFSAERLKGVDSTLKIQPAKLEDSAVYLCASSLSARSNEKLFFGSGTQLSVL.

The chain combines TRBV6-5 with TRBJ1-2, with D unclear. Trimming left V 4 bases short and J 7 bases short, with 10 bases between. The germline gives CDR1 MNHEY, CDR2 SVGAGI. The CDR3 is made up of 12 amino acids. The CDR3 nucleotides are TGTGCCAGCAGTTCGACGGTAGTTGGCTACACCTTC. As protein: CASSSTVVGYTF.

The chain uses TRBV7-2 and TRBJ2-5, with 10 bases that match TRBD1. J lost 5 bases, V lost 5 bases, and 8 bases had no gene match. CDR1 SGHTA and CDR2 FQGNSA come from the germline V gene. The CDR3 runs to 15 residues. The CDR3 nucleotides are TGTGCCAGCAGCCGCCCGACAGGGGGCTTGGAGACCCAGTACTTC. It yields the protein CASSRPTGGLETQYF.

The count of this clone is one. The chain carries TRBV7-9 and TRBJ2-5; D possibly corresponds to TRBD2 (6 bases). CDR3 length: 14 residues. The germline V gene encodes CDR1 SEHNR and CDR2 FQNEAQ (reference sequence). Trimming took 4 bases from V and 4 from J, leaving 13 bases between them. CDR3 sequence (DNA): TGTGCCAGCAGCTCCCTGCTAGCGCGAGAGACCCAGTACTTC. Translated: CASSSLLARETQYF.

The rearrangement joins TRBV5-4 to TRBJ2-7, with D perhaps assigned TRBD1 or TRBD2 (6 bases each). The CDR3 has 14 residues. V lost 4 bases, J lost 2 bases, and 13 bases lay in between. The germline CDR1 and CDR2 sequences are SGHNT and YYREEE (reference sequence). Written as DNA, the CDR3 is TGTGCCAGCAGCCCCGGGGGCGGACCCTACGAGCAGTACTTC. Amino acid sequence: CASSPGGGPYEQYF.

This clone has a handful of counts. V gene TRBV27 combines with J gene TRBJ2-1, with D possibly TRBD1 on 6 matching bases. The length of the CDR3 is 16 residues. V was pared by 0 bases and J by 4 bases, with 13 bases between. Germline V CDR1 and CDR2: MNHEY, SMNVEV (reference sequence). CDR3 coding DNA: TGTGCCAGCAGTTTATCAAGGACAGTGGGGTACAATGAGCAGTTCTTC. Translated, it gives CASSLSRTVGYNEQFF.

This chain connects TRBV11-2 to TRBJ2-2; D gene unclear. Trimming stripped 3 bases from V and 2 bases from J, with 16 bases between. Germline-derived CDR1 and CDR2 are SGHAT and FQNNGV. This CDR3 spans 17 amino acids. The CDR3 nucleotides read TGTGCCAGCAGCTTCACTTCTCCGGGCTTCAACACCGGGGAGCTGTTTTTT. It yields the protein CASSFTSPGFNTGELFF.

V is TRBV6-1 and J is TRBJ2-1; 11 bases fit TRBD2. Germline V gene data show CDR1 as MNHNS and CDR2 as SASEGT. The CDR3 covers 13 residues. The J segment lost 9 bases and the V segment lost 8 bases, leaving 6 bases of the junction unmatched. For the CDR3, the DNA is TGTGCCAGCCTGGGACTAGCGGTCGGTGAGCAGTTCTTC. This gives the protein CASLGLAVGEQFF.

The chain is built from TRBV15 and TRBJ1-3; D is ambiguous. Trimming stripped 1 base from V and 2 bases from J, with 12 bases between. The CDR3 consists of 16 residues. In germline, CDR1 is LNHNV, CDR2 YYDKDF (reference sequence). CDR3 nucleotide sequence: TGTGCCACCAGCAGAGGAGCATCCGACGCTGGAAACACCATATATTTT. Its translation is CATSRGASDAGNTIYF. Looking up the rest from reference TRBV15 and TRBJ1-3 gives the full variable domain: DAMVIQNPRYQVTQFGKPVTLSCSQTLNHNVMYWYQQKSSQAPKLLFHYYDKDFNNEADTPDNFQSRRPNTSFCFLDIRSPGLGDTAMYLCATSRGASDAGNTIYFGEGSWLTVV.

This clone appeared a single time. The chain joins TRBV6-1 to TRBJ2-3; D not resolved. Trimming shortened V by 7 bases and J by 4 bases, and 15 bases separated the two germline ends. CDR1 and CDR2 from the germline V gene are MNHNS and SASEGT. The CDR3 contains 14 residues. In DNA, the CDR3 is TGTGCCAGCAAGGCTCCGGAGACTGCAGATACGCAGTATTTT. Translated, it gives CASKAPETADTQYF.

J is TRBJ2-7 and V is TRBV30; 13 bases map to TRBD2. The junction had 8 bases not matched to a gene; V was cut back by 2 bases and J by 4 bases. Germline V CDR1 and CDR2: GTSNPN, SVGIG (reference sequence). The CDR3 length is 16 residues. The CDR3 nucleotides read TGTGCCTGGAGTATAACCGGGACTAGCGGGACTTACGAGCAGTACTTC. Translated, it gives CAWSITGTSGTYEQYF.